A single sample is the source of the 22 T cell receptor beta chains below, sequenced in a study of technical replicates of blood from a handful of donors (dated by TCRdb to 2017 to 2019). Library prep was done by the immunoSEQ multiplex PCR assay. TCRdb mirrors the immuneACCESS table, restricted to in-frame sequences. Some clones are absent from its copies; in checked studies, under half trace to an unresolved V gene, and the reason for the others is unknown. In all, the sample holds under 100,000 clones, and approximately 94% of those were seen once. Of the sample, over 0.2% falls within the top ten clones. The specimen sequenced was T cells isolated from PBMCs. All receptors come from a human donor in good health.

V and J are TRBV28 and TRBJ1-2; weak D call: TRBD1 (6 bases). Per the germline V gene, CDR1 is MDHEN and CDR2 is SYDVKM. Trimming took 5 bases from V and 4 from J, leaving 14 bases between them. CDR3 length equals 14 residues. The CDR3 reads CASSPPRTVYGYTF. Here the CDR3 DNA reads TGTGCCAGCAGTCCCCCAAGGACAGTCTATGGCTACACCTTC.

The gene calls are TRBV6-1 and TRBJ1-6; TRBD1 agrees at 7 bases. CDR1 MNHNS and CDR2 SASEGT come from the germline V gene. Germline trimming cut 3 bases from V and 2 bases from J; bases unmatched to any gene: 7. The CDR3 is made up of 17 amino acids. CDR3 DNA: TGTGCCAGCAGTGAGTCTGTCAGGGGGACCTATAATTCACCCCTCCACTTT. The encoded protein is CASSESVRGTYNSPLHF.

The chain carries TRBV5-1 and TRBJ1-2; TRBD1 might be the D (6 bases). The CDR3 is 15 residues long. Germline lookup yields CDR1 SGHRS and CDR2 YFSETQ. V was clipped by 6 bases and J by 4 bases, with 19 bases between them. Written as DNA, the CDR3 is TGCGCCAGCATGGGCAGGGGACCGGCTGGCTATGGCTACACCTTC. Translated, it gives CASMGRGPAGYGYTF. Using reference TRBV5-1 and TRBJ1-2 for the parts outside the CDR3, the full variable domain is KAGVTQTPRYLIKTRGQQVTLSCSPISGHRSVSWYQQTPGQGLQFLFEYFSETQRNKGNFPGRFSGRQFSNSRSEMNVSTLELGDSALYLCASMGRGPAGYGYTFGSGTRLTVV.

V is TRBV7-6 and J is TRBJ2-3; 12 nucleotides align to TRBD2. The germline V gene has CDR1 SGHVS and CDR2 FNYEAQ. CDR3 length: 17 residues. V lost 5 bases to trimming and J lost 8 bases; unmatched junction nucleotides: 14. The CDR3 spells CASSKSPTSGSGGTQYF. The CDR3 DNA sequence: TGTGCCAGCAGCAAATCCCCGACTAGCGGGAGCGGGGGTACGCAGTATTTT. Complete variable domain (other parts from reference TRBV7-6 and TRBJ2-3): GAGVSQSPRYKVTKRGQDVALRCDPISGHVSLYWYRQALGQGPEFLTYFNYEAQQDKSGLPNDRFSAERPEGSISTLTIQRTEQRDSAMYRCASSKSPTSGSGGTQYFGPGTRLTVL.

This clone was detected only once. The J gene is TRBJ2-7, the V gene TRBV9; no firm D call. The CDR3 spans 12 residues. Germline CDR1 is SGDLS and CDR2 is YYNGEE. The V end was cut by 4 bases, the J end by 0 bases, with 5 bases between. In nucleotides, the CDR3 is TGTGCCAGCAGCCCATCCTCCTACGAGCAGTACTTC. This codes for CASSPSSYEQYF.

This chain uses TRBV27 with TRBJ1-1; 8 bases map to TRBD1. This CDR3 is built from 15 residues. Germline CDR1 reads MNHEY; CDR2 reads SMNVEV (reference sequence). Losses at the gene ends were 5 bases for V and 5 bases for J; bases not matched to a gene: 10. DNA for the CDR3: TGTGCCAGCAGTGGACTACGGACAGGGCAAACTGAAGCTTTCTTT. This gives the protein CASSGLRTGQTEAFF.

The chain has TRBV28 and TRBJ2-1, with 9 bases that match TRBD2. Germline CDR1 MDHEN, CDR2 SYDVKM. The CDR3 has 16 amino acids. V shed 2 bases and J 6 bases; nucleotides not matched to a gene: 8. The CDR3 DNA reads as TGTGCCAGCAGTTTACCCCCCGGGACTAGCACCAATGAGCAGTTCTTC. This gives the protein CASSLPPGTSTNEQFF.

The V gene is TRBV18, the J gene TRBJ1-4, with 8 bases that match TRBD1. There are 16 residues in the CDR3. CDR1 and CDR2 (germline): KGHSH, LQKENI. The V segment lost 2 bases and the J segment 4 bases; nucleotides outside the gene matches: 6. The CDR3 region has the DNA TGTGCCAGCTCACCAGCATCAGGGGGCTATAATGAAAAACTGTTTTTT. Translating gives CASSPASGGYNEKLFF.

The chain's CDR3 is CASRLTLITGKVRTDTQYF. DNA of the CDR3: TGTGCCAGCAGACTTACACTAATTACAGGGAAGGTCAGGACAGATACGCAGTATTTT. The V and J genes are TRBV5-6 and TRBJ2-3; tentative D call: TRBD1 (6 bases). Germline V lookup: CDR1 SGHDT, CDR2 YYEEEE. Trimming shortened V by 5 bases and J by 3 bases, and 28 bases separated the two germline ends. The CDR3 contains 19 residues.

This chain links TRBV18 with TRBJ1-1; 7 bases map to TRBD1. The germline CDR1 and CDR2 sequences are KGHSH and LQKENI. There are 13 residues in the CDR3. Germline trimming cut 4 bases from V and 8 bases from J; bases unmatched to any gene: 7. The CDR3 loop is CASSLQGETEAFF. The CDR3 coding sequence is TGTGCCAGCTCACTCCAGGGGGAAACCGAAGCTTTCTTT.

As DNA, the CDR3 is TGTGCCAGCAGCTTGTTGCTCCCCAGGCGGACAACGAATGAGCAGTTCTTC. Translating it yields CASSLLLPRRTTNEQFF. The genes are TRBV5-4 and TRBJ2-1, with D possibly matching TRBD1 (5 bases). Trimming removed 1 base at V and 7 bases at J, with 21 bases between. From germline, CDR1 is SGHNT and CDR2 YYREEE (reference sequence). CDR3 length equals 17 residues.

This chain connects TRBV7-9 to TRBJ1-2, with TRBD1 identical over 9 bases. Losses at the gene ends were 5 bases for V and 6 bases for J; bases not matched to a gene: 10. The CDR3 is made up of 15 amino acids. Germline CDR1 is SEHNR and CDR2 is FQNEAQ (reference sequence). CDR3 nucleotide sequence: TGTGCCAGCAGCCTCGGGACAGGGAAGTCAGATGGCTACACCTTC. This sequence encodes CASSLGTGKSDGYTF.

The chain employs TRBV6-5 and TRBJ1-1, with D tentatively TRBD1 (6 bases). CDR3 size: 14 residues. V was pared by 2 bases and J by 5 bases, with 12 bases between. Germline lookup yields CDR1 MNHEY and CDR2 SVGAGI. The DNA of the CDR3 is TGTGCCAGCAGTTACAGGGGGAGTTGGACTGAAGCTTTCTTT. Its translation is CASSYRGSWTEAFF.

The rearrangement joins TRBV5-1 to TRBJ1-3, with 8 positions matching TRBD1. From germline, CDR1 is SGHRS and CDR2 YFSETQ. The length of the CDR3 is 15 residues. Trimming took 2 bases from V and 0 from J; bases not matched to a gene: 1. In nucleotides, the CDR3 is TGCGCCAGCAGCTTCACAGGGGGCTCTGGAAACACCATATATTTT. Amino acid sequence: CASSFTGGSGNTIYF.

This sequence joins TRBV6-5 and TRBJ2-7; TRBD2 matches at 7 bases. Germline CDR1 reads MNHEY; CDR2 reads SVGAGI. The CDR3 has 16 amino acids. After removal of 2 bases from V and 1 base from J, the junction contained 8 bases not matched to a gene. CDR3 DNA sequence: TGTGCCAGCAGTTACGCGCCGGGAGCGGGGTCCTACGAGCAGTACTTC. Translation: CASSYAPGAGSYEQYF.

The J gene is TRBJ1-1, the V gene TRBV6-4; 10 bases line up with TRBD1. The CDR3 spans 15 residues. CDR1 is MRHNA and CDR2 is SNTAGT in the germline V gene. With 5 bases clipped from V and 5 bases from J, the junction kept 8 bases outside the gene matches. The CDR3 spells CASSRQGAGRTEAFF. The CDR3 nucleotides are TGTGCCAGCAGTCGACAGGGGGCCGGTCGAACTGAAGCTTTCTTT.

The chain joins TRBV28 to TRBJ2-7, with 10 bases that match TRBD2. V shed 4 bases and J 0 bases; nucleotides not matched to a gene: 12. The CDR3 runs 18 residues. Germline V CDR1 and CDR2: MDHEN, SYDVKM. CDR3 nucleotide sequence: TGTGCCAGCAGTTCGTTCTTCCAGGCTAGCGGGAGCTCCTACGAGCAGTACTTC. Its protein product is CASSSFFQASGSSYEQYF.

The V and J genes are TRBV11-3 and TRBJ2-3, with D unclear. The CDR3 consists of 13 residues. Germline V lookup: CDR1 SGHNT, CDR2 YENEEA. V lost 5 bases to trimming and J lost 5 bases, with 11 bases between them. In nucleotides, the CDR3 is TGTGCCAGCAGCGACCGACACTTAGATACGCAGTATTTT. As protein: CASSDRHLDTQYF.

The chain carries TRBV7-9 and TRBJ2-4, with D perhaps matching TRBD2 (6 bases). Per the germline V gene, CDR1 is SEHNR and CDR2 is FQNEAQ (reference sequence). This CDR3 is 16 amino acids long. V was pared by 5 bases and J by 0 bases, with 14 bases between. As DNA, the CDR3 is TGTGCCAGCAGCCCCGGGAGTGGCGTAGCCAAAAACATTCAGTACTTC. As protein: CASSPGSGVAKNIQYF.

This chain links TRBV27 with TRBJ2-1; 9 positions match TRBD1. From germline, CDR1 is MNHEY and CDR2 SMNVEV (reference sequence). This CDR3 is built from 16 residues. Germline trimming cut 3 bases from V and 2 bases from J; bases unmatched to any gene: 5. CDR3 loop: CASSLGTGIPYNEQFF. DNA of the CDR3: TGTGCCAGCAGTTTGGGGACAGGGATTCCCTACAATGAGCAGTTCTTC.

This chain connects TRBV5-1 to TRBJ2-1, with TRBD2 matching over 9 bases. The CDR3 sequence is 15 residues long. In germline, CDR1 is SGHRS, CDR2 YFSETQ. Losses at the gene ends were 0 bases for V and 4 bases for J; bases not matched to a gene: 2. The CDR3 loop reads CASSLASGAYNEQFF. The DNA for the CDR3 is TGCGCCAGCAGCTTGGCTAGCGGGGCTTACAATGAGCAGTTCTTC.

The chain links TRBV5-4 to TRBJ2-7; 8 nucleotides match TRBD2. In germline, CDR1 is SGHNT, CDR2 YYREEE (reference sequence). This CDR3 is 14 amino acids long. Trimming at V came to 0 bases and at J to 6 bases, leaving 5 bases not matched to a gene. CDR3 loop: CASSLAAGAGEQYF. In DNA, the CDR3 is TGTGCCAGCAGCTTGGCAGCGGGGGCTGGCGAGCAGTACTTC.